The rows below give T cell receptor beta chains drawn from one sample of a study of blood T cells in healthy people across ages. Each CDR3 protein is one row after TCRdb ran MiXCR on the 5' RACE reads. The profile shows about 800,000 distinct CDR3 sequences, around half of them singletons. Specimen: blood. These receptors came from an elderly man in good health. CDR3s include the opening cysteine and the closing phenylalanine or tryptophan.

cdr3_length: 14; v_call: TRBV28; j_call: TRBJ2-3; cdr3_aa: CASSSGVYTDTQYF
cdr3_length: 12; v_call: TRBV3-1; j_call: TRBJ1-5; cdr3_aa: CASSRFGQPQHF
cdr3_length: 13; v_call: TRBV29-1; j_call: TRBJ2-7; cdr3_aa: CSFRGTASYEQYF
cdr3_length: 13; v_call: TRBV6-5; j_call: TRBJ2-7; cdr3_aa: CASSPRQAGEQYF
cdr3_length: 16; v_call: TRBV7-2; j_call: TRBJ2-3; cdr3_aa: CASSLGLAGLRDTQYF
cdr3_length: 12; v_call: TRBV20-1; j_call: .; cdr3_aa: CSARGGRYEQYF
cdr3_length: 16; v_call: TRBV27; j_call: .; cdr3_aa: CASSLRQGPKVDEQYF
cdr3_length: 11; v_call: TRBV27; j_call: TRBJ2-7; cdr3_aa: CASSNNYEQYF
cdr3_length: 17; v_call: TRBV7-2; j_call: TRBJ2-7; cdr3_aa: CASSLASGTRSSYEQYF
cdr3_length: 16; v_call: TRBV5-1; j_call: TRBJ2-1; cdr3_aa: CASSLGSSGGYNEQFF
cdr3_length: 14; v_call: TRBV24-1; j_call: TRBJ2-2; cdr3_aa: CATSENKLTGELFF
cdr3_length: 16; v_call: TRBV21-1; j_call: TRBJ2-3; cdr3_aa: CASSNDPGQGTDTQYF
cdr3_length: 14; v_call: TRBV12-3/TRBV12-4; j_call: TRBJ2-7; cdr3_aa: CASSFRAGADEQYF
cdr3_length: 15; v_call: TRBV25-1; j_call: TRBJ1-1; cdr3_aa: CASSEQRGKNTEAFF
cdr3_length: 15; v_call: TRBV3-1; j_call: .; cdr3_aa: CAGSQDLGREETQYF
cdr3_length: 13; v_call: TRBV20-1; j_call: TRBJ2-7; cdr3_aa: CSARIVGTYEQYF
cdr3_length: 14; v_call: TRBV29-1; j_call: TRBJ1-1; cdr3_aa: CSVVPPGQVLEAFF
cdr3_length: 14; v_call: TRBV25-1; j_call: TRBJ2-3; cdr3_aa: CASSVEPSADTQYF
cdr3_length: 16; v_call: TRBV7-6; j_call: TRBJ2-7; cdr3_aa: CASSLSLQGGFDEQYF
cdr3_length: 15; v_call: TRBV5-1; j_call: TRBJ2-5; cdr3_aa: CASSLAGGMINEQYF
cdr3_length: 16; v_call: TRBV5-1; j_call: TRBJ2-7; cdr3_aa: CASSLVGQGEFDEQYF
cdr3_length: 16; v_call: TRBV27; j_call: .; cdr3_aa: CASSLFRLAGDETQYF
cdr3_length: 14; v_call: TRBV28; j_call: TRBJ2-5; cdr3_aa: CATTVAGAFKTQYF
cdr3_length: 16; v_call: TRBV29-1; j_call: TRBJ2-7; cdr3_aa: CSVVVFSGQGNYEQYF
cdr3_length: 12; v_call: TRBV6-4; j_call: TRBJ2-1; cdr3_aa: CASSDRAGEQFF
cdr3_length: 16; v_call: TRBV11-2; j_call: TRBJ2-3; cdr3_aa: CASSLGAGTYTDTQYF
cdr3_length: 15; v_call: TRBV4-1; j_call: TRBJ2-3; cdr3_aa: CASTLARSRTDTQYF
cdr3_length: 15; v_call: TRBV5-1; j_call: TRBJ2-7; cdr3_aa: CASRGSGRARVEQYF
cdr3_length: 16; v_call: TRBV28; j_call: TRBJ2-7; cdr3_aa: CASSASSGWFSYEQYF
cdr3_length: 15; v_call: TRBV5-1; j_call: TRBJ2-7; cdr3_aa: CASSTLAGGSYEQYF
cdr3_length: 15; v_call: TRBV7-9; j_call: TRBJ2-5; cdr3_aa: CASSSRTGVNNEQYF
cdr3_length: 15; v_call: TRBV18; j_call: TRBJ2-3; cdr3_aa: CASSPVSGLTDTQYF
cdr3_length: 16; v_call: TRBV28; j_call: TRBJ2-7; cdr3_aa: CASSDLKRGPPYEQYF
cdr3_length: 12; v_call: TRBV27; j_call: TRBJ2-7; cdr3_aa: CASSSGTGEQYF
cdr3_length: 14; v_call: TRBV3-1; j_call: TRBJ2-1; cdr3_aa: CASSQIPTLGEQFF
cdr3_length: 16; v_call: TRBV20-1; j_call: TRBJ1-4; cdr3_aa: CSATGGGIATNEKLFF
cdr3_length: 15; v_call: TRBV20-1; j_call: TRBJ2-7; cdr3_aa: CSARDQKDSSYEQYF
cdr3_length: 14; v_call: TRBV27; j_call: TRBJ2-7; cdr3_aa: CASSLARSAYEQYF
cdr3_length: 18; v_call: TRBV4-2; j_call: TRBJ2-2; cdr3_aa: CASSVGHGTGRNTGELFF
cdr3_length: 16; v_call: TRBV28; j_call: TRBJ2-1; cdr3_aa: CASSPPLAGVYNEQFF
cdr3_length: 13; v_call: TRBV30; j_call: TRBJ2-1; cdr3_aa: CAWSPGLSNEQFF
cdr3_length: 15; v_call: TRBV7-2; j_call: TRBJ2-7; cdr3_aa: CASSLGGTGTHEQYF
cdr3_length: 14; v_call: TRBV3-1; j_call: TRBJ2-1; cdr3_aa: CASSQEGDRYEQFF
cdr3_length: 13; v_call: TRBV20-1; j_call: TRBJ1-1; cdr3_aa: CSAIFGMGTEAFF
cdr3_length: 16; v_call: TRBV2; j_call: TRBJ2-7; cdr3_aa: CASSVIGQGASYEQYF
cdr3_length: 14; v_call: TRBV7-9; j_call: TRBJ2-1; cdr3_aa: CASSEQAGKNEQFF
cdr3_length: 19; v_call: TRBV29-1; j_call: TRBJ2-3; cdr3_aa: CSSPKGGGGDLFSTDTQYF
cdr3_length: 15; v_call: TRBV5-6; j_call: TRBJ1-1; cdr3_aa: CASSLWQGVNTEAFF
cdr3_length: 12; v_call: TRBV24-1; j_call: TRBJ2-1; cdr3_aa: CATRSLGNEQFF
cdr3_length: 14; v_call: TRBV5-1; j_call: TRBJ2-1; cdr3_aa: CASSRDRARDEQFF
cdr3_length: 14; v_call: TRBV18; j_call: TRBJ2-5; cdr3_aa: CASKGSRNQETQYF
cdr3_length: 11; v_call: TRBV6-2/TRBV6-3; j_call: TRBJ2-1; cdr3_aa: CATRFGNEQFF
cdr3_length: 15; v_call: TRBV20-1; j_call: TRBJ2-1; cdr3_aa: CSASALAGGYNEQFF
cdr3_length: 15; v_call: TRBV28; j_call: TRBJ2-7; cdr3_aa: CASSLWTSGRNEQYF
cdr3_length: 14; v_call: TRBV21-1; j_call: TRBJ2-3; cdr3_aa: CASKAGAGTDTQYF
cdr3_length: 14; v_call: TRBV6-4; j_call: TRBJ2-7; cdr3_aa: CASSPTIRSYEQYF
cdr3_length: 14; v_call: TRBV29-1; j_call: TRBJ2-3; cdr3_aa: CSVLGQGGIDTQYF